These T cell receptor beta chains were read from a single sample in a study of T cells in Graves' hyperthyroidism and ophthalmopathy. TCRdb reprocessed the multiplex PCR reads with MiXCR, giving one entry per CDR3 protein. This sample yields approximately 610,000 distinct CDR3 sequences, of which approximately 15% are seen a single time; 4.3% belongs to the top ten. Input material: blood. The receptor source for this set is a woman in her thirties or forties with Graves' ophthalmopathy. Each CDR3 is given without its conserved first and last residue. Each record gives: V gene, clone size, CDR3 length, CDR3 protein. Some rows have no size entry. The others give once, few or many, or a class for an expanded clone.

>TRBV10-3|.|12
AIGPIPNTGELF
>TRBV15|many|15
ATSRDWDSANGNTIY
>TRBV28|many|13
ASSLISGGNYSYT
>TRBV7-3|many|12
ASSLSGRNTEAF
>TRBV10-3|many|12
AISPGGSNQPQH
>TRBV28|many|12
ASSFLGTGYEQY
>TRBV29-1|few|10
SVRNADYGYT
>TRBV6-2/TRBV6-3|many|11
ASSYSIAYEQY
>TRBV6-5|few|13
ASSYSTGIRETQY
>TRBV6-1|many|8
ASRGDTIY
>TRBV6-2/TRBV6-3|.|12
ASSRGQGLYEQY
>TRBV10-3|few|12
AISESSHGVEQY
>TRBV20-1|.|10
SAIGLNTEAF
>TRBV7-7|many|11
ASSAGQSTEAF
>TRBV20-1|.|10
SLMGQSYVQY
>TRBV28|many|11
ASSSGQVHGYT
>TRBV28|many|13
ASSLLGQGDGEQY
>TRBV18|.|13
ASSPYLTGQETQY
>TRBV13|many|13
ASSLGDGANYGYT
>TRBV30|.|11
AWSAGAKETQY
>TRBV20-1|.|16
SASSGRVSGISSYEQY
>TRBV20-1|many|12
SARDGTRGPEAF
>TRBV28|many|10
ASSPRLGGAF
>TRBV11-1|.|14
ASSSPGTGELYEQY
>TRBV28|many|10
ASSSDYVEAF
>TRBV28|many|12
ASSHGQGRNTIY
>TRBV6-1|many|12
ASRRGQNSYEQY
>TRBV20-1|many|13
SARVTGHPNTEAF
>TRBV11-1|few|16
ASSSPPGQGPITSGYT
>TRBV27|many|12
ASSLRSDLYGYT
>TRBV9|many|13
ASSPGPTLSYEQY
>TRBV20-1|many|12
SARDWAGMSEAF
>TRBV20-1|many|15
SAKDRDRALMNTEAF
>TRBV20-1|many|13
SAPPLGGGIQPQH
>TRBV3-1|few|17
ASSLPPPGQGARGETQY
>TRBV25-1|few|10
ASSELHGEQY
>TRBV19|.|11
ASRRGPSYEQY
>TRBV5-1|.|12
ASTPMAGGTEAF
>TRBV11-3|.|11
ASSFSTSSEQY
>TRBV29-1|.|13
SVDRLAFDTGELF
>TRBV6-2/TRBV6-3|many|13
ASSYLGTGSETQY
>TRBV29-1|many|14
SADSGRADGTGELF
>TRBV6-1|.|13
ASTTAPGSNTEAF
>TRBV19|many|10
ASSITGNEQY
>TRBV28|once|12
TSSLVGLTYEQY
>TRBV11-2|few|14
ASSFGSGSNTGELF
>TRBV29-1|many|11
SVGGQTNTEAF
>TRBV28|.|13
ASSLSLTLTGELF
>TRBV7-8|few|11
ASSSPVPGELF
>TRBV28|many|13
ASSLWTSEYNEQF
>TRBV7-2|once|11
ASSVTVGYGYT
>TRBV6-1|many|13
ASSEQGAGNQPQH